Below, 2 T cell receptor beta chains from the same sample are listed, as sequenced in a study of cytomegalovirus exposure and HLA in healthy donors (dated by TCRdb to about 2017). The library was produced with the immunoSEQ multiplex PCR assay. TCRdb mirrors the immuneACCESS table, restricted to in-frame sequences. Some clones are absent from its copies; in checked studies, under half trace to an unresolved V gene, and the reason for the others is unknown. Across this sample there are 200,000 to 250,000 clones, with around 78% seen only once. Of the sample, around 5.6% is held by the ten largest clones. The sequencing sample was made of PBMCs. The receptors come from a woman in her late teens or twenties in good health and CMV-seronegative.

The CDR3 sequence: CASKYGDDTDTQYF. The CDR3 DNA sequence: TGTGCCAGCAAGTACGGTGACGACACAGATACGCAGTATTTT. The chain uses TRBV2 and TRBJ2-3; D call uncertain. This CDR3 contains 14 residues. Trimming removed 7 bases from V and 2 bases from J, with 13 bases in between. Per germline, CDR1 SNHLY and CDR2 FYNNEI.

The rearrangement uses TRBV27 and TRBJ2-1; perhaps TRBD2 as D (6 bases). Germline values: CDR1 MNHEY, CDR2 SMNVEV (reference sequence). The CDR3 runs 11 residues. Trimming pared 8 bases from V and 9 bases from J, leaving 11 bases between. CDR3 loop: CASERRGEQFF. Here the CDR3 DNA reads TGTGCCAGCGAACGGAGGGGTGAGCAGTTCTTC.